The entry below gives a single T cell receptor beta chain sequence along with its context. Its specificity is unknown. CDR1 is GTSNPN, CDR2 SVGIG, per germline (reference sequence). V gave up 1 base and J gave up 2 bases, with 9 bases separating them. The CDR3 sequence is 13 residues long. These data come from a study of graft-versus-host responses after intestinal transplantation. Study in general: Each transplant was multivisceral, liver-intestinal, or isolated intestinal. The study gave all recipients anti-thymocyte globulin induction, then tacrolimus and steroids for 2 to 3 years.

The repertoire was sequenced with immunoSEQ multiplex PCR; TCRdb's copy has only in-frame clones and lacks some. This sample has 24,000 or so clones, with more than 75% found just once. The sequenced sample was unstimulated CD8+ T cells sorted from spleen or lymph node cells, obtained before transplant. The chain combines TRBV30 with TRBJ2-7; TRBD2 is a possible D gene (5 bases). The receptor was isolated from a human donor who was the organ donor for an intestinal transplant. CDR3 DNA: TGTGCCTGGAGTGGATGGACTCCCTACGAGCAGTACTTC. Amino acid sequence: CAWSGWTPYEQYF.